Shown below are 20 T cell receptor beta chains from a single sample sequenced in a study of blood T cell repertoires in COVID-19. Using immunoSEQ multiplex PCR, the repertoire was profiled, and TCRdb retains in-frame clones only, with some absent. The sample shows approximately 250,000 clones, 80% to 90% of them seen only once. The sequencing input was peripheral blood. The source is a woman between 65 and 79 years old with COVID-19, enrolled during active disease.

The rearrangement joins TRBV24-1 to TRBJ2-5; possibly TRBD2 for D (5 bases). CDR3 size: 16 residues. Trimming cost V 3 bases and J 1 base, with 14 bases left between them. Per the germline V gene, CDR1 is KGHDR and CDR2 is SFDVKD. The CDR3 spells CATSDPSGSGQETQYF. The CDR3, as DNA: TGTGCCACCAGTGATCCTTCGGGGAGCGGCCAAGAGACCCAGTACTTC.

The chain recombines TRBV7-9 with TRBJ1-4; TRBD1 agrees at 7 bases. V gave up 5 bases and J gave up 6 bases; unmatched junction bases: 6. The V gene's germline CDR1 is SEHNR and CDR2 FQNEAQ (reference sequence). This CDR3 is built from 14 residues. CDR3 region: CASSPRQGHEKLFF. In DNA, the CDR3 is TGTGCCAGCAGCCCACGACAGGGACATGAAAAACTGTTTTTT.

This clone was recorded once. The chain links TRBV27 to TRBJ2-3; the D gene is possibly TRBD1 (5 bases). Germline values: CDR1 MNHEY, CDR2 SMNVEV (reference sequence). V dropped 7 bases and J dropped 0 bases, with 8 bases sitting between them. The CDR3 extends over 13 amino acids. CDR3 residues: CASNTGSTDTQYF. The CDR3 DNA is TGTGCCAGCAACACAGGTAGCACAGATACGCAGTATTTT.

The chain uses TRBV11-3 and TRBJ1-2, with D possibly matching TRBD1 (5 bases). The CDR3 runs to 14 residues. V was pared by 0 bases and J by 7 bases, with 12 bases between. Germline CDR1 is SGHNT and CDR2 is YENEEA. The CDR3 DNA follows: TGTGCCAGCAGCTTAGATCCCACAGGTAGTGGCTACACCTTC. This translates into CASSLDPTGSGYTF. The full variable domain, in which reference TRBV11-3 and TRBJ1-2 provide the parts outside the CDR3, is EAGVVQSPRYKIIEKKQPVAFWCNPISGHNTLYWYLQNLGQGPELLIRYENEEAVDDSQLPKDRFSAERLKGVDSTLKIQPAELGDSAVYLCASSLDPTGSGYTFGSGTRLTVV.

J is TRBJ1-2 and V is TRBV24-1; a weak D match, TRBD1 (6 bases). Deletions cut 1 base from V and 3 bases from J, with 11 bases between. The CDR3 has 15 residues. Germline CDR1 reads KGHDR; CDR2 reads SFDVKD. The CDR3 spells CATSDFSAGDYGYTF. CDR3 DNA sequence: TGTGCCACCAGTGATTTTTCCGCAGGGGACTATGGCTACACCTTC.

The CDR3: CASSQYPLVYGYTF. CDR3 coding DNA: TGTGCCAGCAGCCAATACCCACTCGTCTATGGCTACACCTTC. This chain connects TRBV3-1 (or the pseudogene TRBV3-2) to TRBJ1-2; D uncertain. CDR3 length: 14 amino acids. CDR1 and CDR2 from the germline V gene are LGHDT and YNNKEL (reference sequence). V was shortened by 2 bases and J by 4 bases, with 11 bases between the two germline ends.

The rearrangement joins TRBV5-4 to TRBJ1-1, with 7 positions matching TRBD1. CDR1 SGHNT and CDR2 YYREEE come from the germline V gene (reference sequence). The CDR3 sequence is 14 residues long. V gave up 5 bases and J gave up 6 bases; unmatched junction bases: 10. CDR3 residues: CASRSTGDWAEAFF. CDR3 nucleotide sequence: TGTGCCAGCAGAAGTACAGGGGATTGGGCTGAAGCTTTCTTT. The variable domain in full, with the rest retrieved from reference TRBV5-4 and TRBJ1-1, is ETGVTQSPTHLIKTRGQQVTLRCSSQSGHNTVSWYQQALGQGPQFIFQYYREEENGRGNFPPRFSGLQFPNYSSELNVNALELDDSALYLCASRSTGDWAEAFFGQGTRLTVV.

There are a few counts of this clone. This sequence joins TRBV5-1 and TRBJ1-5; D unclear. This CDR3 contains 14 residues. Germline V gene sequence: CDR1 SGHRS, CDR2 YFSETQ. V was clipped by 0 bases and J by 4 bases, with 8 bases between them. The CDR3 is CASSLDPINQPQHF. The CDR3 nucleotides read TGCGCCAGCAGCTTGGACCCTATAAATCAGCCCCAGCATTTT.

This clone was counted between two and nine times. The chain employs TRBV5-5 and TRBJ1-5; tentative D call: TRBD1 (5 bases). Trimming shortened V by 0 bases and J by 6 bases, and 10 bases separated the two germline ends. The CDR3 contains 14 residues. Looked up from germline, CDR1 is SGHKS and CDR2 is YYEKEE (reference sequence). The DNA for the CDR3 is TGTGCCAGCAGCTTGGAGTCAGGGTCTCAGCCCCAGCATTTT. Translating gives CASSLESGSQPQHF.

The rearrangement joins TRBV19 to TRBJ1-2; D remains unclear. Per the germline V gene, CDR1 is LNHDA and CDR2 is SQIVND (reference sequence). The CDR3 is 12 residues long. Trimming removed 5 bases from V and 2 bases from J, with 6 bases in between. The CDR3 bases are TGTGCCAGTAGTCTCCTCAACTATGGCTACACCTTC. Translating gives CASSLLNYGYTF.

This clone has a single count. The V call is TRBV30, the J call TRBJ2-7, with D tentatively TRBD1 (7 bases). This CDR3 has 15 amino acids. CDR1 and CDR2 (germline): GTSNPN, SVGIG (reference sequence). V was cut by 3 bases and J by 4 bases, with 19 bases left in between. CDR3 in DNA: TGTGCCTGGAGGGCCTCAGGGGGACTCCTTTACGAGCAGTACTTC. It codes for CAWRASGGLLYEQYF.

V usage is TRBV7-2 and J usage is TRBJ2-2, with TRBD1 as a possible D gene (6 bases). The ends were cut back, 5 bases at V and 2 bases at J, with 9 bases in the middle. Per the germline V gene, CDR1 is SGHTA and CDR2 is FQGNSA. The CDR3 extends over 14 amino acids. The CDR3: CASSPGVNTGELFF. CDR3 nucleotides: TGTGCCAGCAGCCCAGGGGTAAACACCGGGGAGCTGTTTTTT.

This clone was counted a single time. The chain employs TRBV6-5 and TRBJ2-7; 7 bases are shared with TRBD2. The junction had 4 bases not matched to a gene; V was cut back by 0 bases and J by 2 bases. This CDR3 contains 15 residues. The germline CDR1 and CDR2 sequences are MNHEY and SVGAGI. CDR3 bases: TGTGCCAGCAGTTACTCGCGGGGGATAACCTACGAGCAGTACTTC. Translation gives CASSYSRGITYEQYF.

CDR3 region: CASSLRAGELETQYF. The CDR3 nucleotides are TGTGCCAGCAGCTTAAGAGCGGGAGAACTTGAGACCCAGTACTTC. J is TRBJ2-5 and V is TRBV7-2, with 8 bases matching TRBD2. Germline lookup yields CDR1 SGHTA and CDR2 FQGNSA. V lost 2 bases, J lost 5 bases, and 7 bases stayed unmatched. The CDR3 loop spans 15 amino acids.

The chain uses TRBV5-5 and TRBJ1-2; D is possibly TRBD1 (5 bases). CDR3 length: 14 residues. The germline gives CDR1 SGHKS, CDR2 YYEKEE (reference sequence). Deletions cut 3 bases from V and 0 bases from J, with 9 bases between. The CDR3 DNA sequence: TGTGCCAGCAGCTCCACAGGCGCTAACTATGGCTACACCTTC. Its translation is CASSSTGANYGYTF.

J is TRBJ2-7 and V is TRBV5-4; the match to TRBD2 covers 8 bases. In germline, CDR1 is SGHNT, CDR2 YYREEE (reference sequence). This CDR3 has 15 residues. V lost 1 base and J lost 2; bases outside the gene matches: 5. CDR3 sequence: CASSLQAGAPYEQYF. For the CDR3, the DNA is TGTGCCAGCAGCTTGCAAGCGGGAGCCCCCTACGAGCAGTACTTC.

In DNA, the CDR3 is TGTGCCAGCAAAACAGGGGGTTCCACCGGGGAGCTGTTTTTT. Residues: CASKTGGSTGELFF. The chain uses TRBV7-3 and TRBJ2-2, with 8 bases matching TRBD1. Germline V CDR1 and CDR2: SGHTA, FQGTGA. Trimming at V came to 7 bases and at J to 4 bases, leaving 5 bases not matched to a gene. This CDR3 region has 14 residues.

J is TRBJ1-4 and V is TRBV10-3, with D unresolved. Per germline, CDR1 ENHRY and CDR2 SYGVKD. The CDR3 totals 12 residues. Trimming shortened V by 4 bases and J by 4 bases, and 4 bases separated the two germline ends. CDR3 sequence (DNA): TGTGCCATCAGTGGCAGTAATGAAAAACTGTTTTTT. Translated: CAISGSNEKLFF.

The chain couples TRBV11-2 to TRBJ2-1; 11 bases agree with TRBD2. The CDR3 spans 16 residues. Unmatched junction bases numbered 1, after V lost 0 bases and J lost 3 bases. Germline V lookup: CDR1 SGHAT, CDR2 FQNNGV. As DNA, the CDR3 is TGTGCCAGCAGCTTAGATGGGACTAGCGGCTACAATGAGCAGTTCTTC. Translated: CASSLDGTSGYNEQFF.

The chain joins TRBV10-3 to TRBJ1-3; D is possibly TRBD1 (6 bases). The CDR3 spans 17 residues. V lost 2 bases and J 1 base, leaving 15 bases between the germline ends. Germline V gene data show CDR1 as ENHRY and CDR2 as SYGVKD. CDR3 nucleotide sequence: TGTGCCATCAGTGAGAGCCCCGGGGGGCGATCTGGAAACACCATATATTTT. The encoded protein is CAISESPGGRSGNTIYF.